Each of the 17 T cell receptor beta chains below was sequenced from the same sample in a study of neurological immune-mediated disorders. MiXCR was run by TCRdb on the 5' RACE reads, yielding one entry per CDR3 protein. This table has 75,000 to 90,000 distinct CDR3 sequences, about 9.3% appearing once. Sequencing was done on a sample of PBMCs. Every receptor here comes from a man aged 40-49 years in good health.

In its sample, this clonotype was seen many times. CDR3 DNA: TGCGCCAGCAGGCCCCTTGATAATTCACCCCTCCACTTT. Translation: CASRPLDNSPLHF. This rearrangement joins TRBV5-1 to TRBJ1-6; D is unresolved. Germline V gives CDR1 SGHRS, CDR2 YFSETQ. With 5 bases removed from V and 5 bases from J, the gap between germline ends came to 8 bases. The CDR3 totals 13 residues.

Turning to this clonotype: This may be a read error, as it is one base from a much larger clone. CDR3 region: CSSSPGTGSSYNEQFF. In nucleotides, the CDR3 is TGTTCCAGCTCACCAGGGACGGGGAGCTCCTACAATGAGCAGTTCTTC. This chain joins TRBV18 and TRBJ2-1, with D perhaps TRBD1 or TRBD2 (5 bases each). The CDR3 extends over 16 amino acids. The germline CDR1 and CDR2 sequences are KGHSH and LQKENI.

This clonotype has ten or more counts. The V and J genes are TRBV5-1 and TRBJ2-5, with D perhaps given as TRBD1 or TRBD2 (5 bases each). Germline CDR1 reads SGHRS; CDR2 reads YFSETQ. The V end was cut by 1 base, the J end by 2 bases, with 18 bases between. This CDR3 contains 17 residues. CDR3 DNA sequence: TGCGCCAGCAGCTTGAGGCCCTCCGAGGGGCCTCAAGAGACCCAGTACTTC. It specifies CASSLRPSEGPQETQYF.

The chain employs TRBV10-3 and TRBJ1-2; no clear D. The V gene lost 5 bases and the J gene lost 8 bases, with 12 bases spanning the gap. CDR3 length: 12 residues. Germline V gene sequence: CDR1 ENHRY, CDR2 SYGVKD. The chain's CDR3 is CAISPDTGGYTF. The CDR3 bases are TGTGCCATCAGTCCTGACACGGGGGGCTACACCTTC.

This clonotype was observed a handful of times. A much larger clone differs from this one at a single base, so this may be a read error. This chain links TRBV18 with TRBJ1-2; D gene ambiguous. In germline, CDR1 is KGHSH, CDR2 LQKENI. This CDR3 has 13 amino acids. The CDR3 here is CANSALMGYGYTF. CDR3 sequence (DNA): TGTGCCAACTCAGCTCTAATGGGCTATGGCTACACCTTC.

The V call is TRBV28, the J call TRBJ2-4; D gene unclear. Germline-derived CDR1 and CDR2 are MDHEN and SYDVKM. V was clipped by 1 base and J by 0 bases, with 7 bases between them. CDR3 size: 15 residues. Here the CDR3 reads CASSLFSLAKNIQYF. CDR3 DNA sequence: TGTGCCAGCAGTTTATTCTCCCTAGCCAAAAACATTCAGTACTTC.

This clonotype turned up a few times. The chain joins TRBV6-5 to TRBJ2-1, with 11 positions matching TRBD2. Looked up from germline, CDR1 is MNHEY and CDR2 is SVGAGI. The ends lost 8 bases at V and 9 bases at J; junction bases unmatched: 18. This CDR3 is built from 17 residues. CDR3 sequence reads: CASSHFSGGEIRREQFF. CDR3 DNA: TGTGCCAGCTCCCACTTTAGCGGGGGGGAGATCCGCCGTGAGCAGTTCTTC.

With respect to this clonotype: A read error may be the cause here, since a much bigger clone is one base away. The chain employs TRBV5-6 and TRBJ1-1; weak D call: TRBD1 (5 bases). The CDR3 consists of 15 residues. Germline CDR1 and CDR2: SGHDT and YYEEEE. The CDR3 protein is CASSLGVLMNTGAFF. Here the CDR3 DNA reads TGTGCCAGCAGCCTGGGGGTGCTTATGAACACTGGAGCTTTCTTT.

Many counts were recorded for this clonotype. This sequence joins TRBV7-2 and TRBJ2-3; tentative D call: TRBD2 (6 bases). CDR3 length: 14 residues. CDR1 and CDR2 (germline): SGHTA, FQGNSA. V was pared by 6 bases and J by 7 bases, with 17 bases between. DNA for the CDR3: TGTGCCAGCAGTTCCGACGGGGGTGGGAATACGCAGTATTTT. Translated: CASSSDGGGNTQYF.

The rearrangement uses TRBV2 and TRBJ2-3, with D possibly TRBD2 on 5 matching bases. The CDR3 is made up of 12 amino acids. The V end was cut by 5 bases, the J end by 6 bases, with 9 bases between. The germline V gene has CDR1 SNHLY and CDR2 FYNNEI. The CDR3 nucleotides read TGTGCCAGCAGTCCGGAGGTGGATACGCAGTATTTT. Translating gives CASSPEVDTQYF.

This clonotype was found many times. The genes are TRBV20-1 and TRBJ2-3; D could derive from TRBD1 or TRBD2 (6 bases each). The CDR3 loop spans 14 amino acids. Germline CDR1 reads DFQATT; CDR2 reads SNEGSKA (reference sequence). Trimming pared 4 bases from V and 6 bases from J, leaving 17 bases between. CDR3 sequence reads: CSAISRGARDTQYF. The CDR3 DNA sequence: TGCAGTGCTATTAGTAGGGGGGCTCGGGATACGCAGTATTTT.

This clonotype was seen at least ten times. Written as DNA, the CDR3 is TGTGCCAGCAGTTTCGTAGACACCATATATTTT. Amino acids: CASSFVDTIYF. This sequence joins TRBV12-3 or TRBV12-4 and TRBJ1-3; D remains unclear. The CDR3 sequence is 11 residues long. Trimming removed 3 bases at V and 8 bases at J, with 5 bases between.

This clonotype was seen at least ten times. V and J are TRBV3-1 and TRBJ2-3, with 8 bases that match TRBD1. The CDR3 runs to 12 residues. Germline V gene lookup returns CDR1 LGHDT and CDR2 YNNKEL (reference sequence). The junction had 4 bases not matched to a gene; V was cut back by 5 bases and J by 9 bases. Here the CDR3 DNA reads TGTGCCAGCAGCTCTCGACAGGGGACGCAGTATTTT. It specifies CASSSRQGTQYF.

This clonotype was recorded many times. The chain carries TRBV5-6 and TRBJ2-6, with D uncertain. Germline assignment: CDR1 SGHDT and CDR2 YYEEEE. The CDR3 runs 17 residues. The V end was cut by 0 bases, the J end by 2 bases, with 12 bases between. CDR3 DNA sequence: TGTGCCAGCAGCTTGGGACCCCCCCGCCCTGGGGCCAACGTCCTGACTTTC. It encodes CASSLGPPRPGANVLTF.

This clonotype occurred many times. The chain carries TRBV7-2 and TRBJ2-5; 11 nucleotides line up with TRBD2. V was clipped by 0 bases and J by 2 bases; unmatched bases: 2. This CDR3 is 16 amino acids long. CDR1 is SGHTA and CDR2 is FQGNSA in the germline V gene. CDR3 nucleotide sequence: TGTGCCAGCAGCTTAGCGGCTAGCGGGGGGCAAGAGACCCAGTACTTC. As protein: CASSLAASGGQETQYF.

V gene TRBV4-2 combines with J gene TRBJ1-1; 8 nucleotides align to TRBD1. With 8 bases clipped from V and 4 bases from J, the junction kept 12 bases outside the gene matches. Germline assignment: CDR1 LGHNA and CDR2 YNFKEQ. This CDR3 region has 15 residues. CDR3 in amino acids: CASWAQGAGVTEAFF. The CDR3 DNA reads TGTGCCAGCTGGGCCCAGGGGGCCGGGGTCACTGAAGCTTTCTTT.

In this sample, this clonotype turned up many times. V gene TRBV5-1 combines with J gene TRBJ2-7; 9 bases line up with TRBD2. Trimming took 7 bases from V and 2 from J; bases not matched to a gene: 7. In germline, CDR1 is SGHRS, CDR2 YFSETQ. This CDR3 region has 14 residues. The CDR3 region is CASGTSGPAYEQYF. The CDR3 DNA reads as TGCGCCAGCGGCACTAGCGGGCCCGCCTACGAGCAGTACTTC.